This T cell receptor (beta chain) came from a study of T cell clusters in autoimmune cytopenias. Study as a whole: A median of roughly 53,000 TRB reads per sample yielded a median around 2,500 distinct clonotypes.

With respect to this clonotype: No antigen is known for it.

TRB amplification used roughly 250 ng of peripheral blood genomic DNA. This CDR3 comprises 17 residues. Germline-derived CDR1 and CDR2 are MNHNY and SVGAGI (reference sequence). TRB rearrangements were amplified by touch-down multiplex PCR with mixed TRB-A/B primers. TCRdb re-called the multiplex PCR reads and catalogs CDR3 proteins one per entry, DNA excluded. The sample data list 8,000 to 8,500 distinct CDR3 sequences. General study points: The T cell clusters came from computational analysis alone and lack functional validation.

The clonotype originates from a human donor with an autoimmune cytopenia or autoimmune hepatitis (not recorded which). Sample: peripheral blood. The rearrangement joins TRBV6-6 to TRBJ2-6; the D gene TCRdb calls, TRBD1, cannot be checked with no DNA. CDR3 loop: CASSYSSSGAGANVLTF.